This TCR beta chain stems from a study of T cells in Graves' hyperthyroidism and ophthalmopathy. General study points: The authors' 13 V-J model separated ophthalmopathy from stable hyperthyroidism.

What was amplified from RNA transcripts were TCR beta CDR3 regions. A first-round RT-PCR of the TCR CDR3 used the HTBI primer set. Each CDR3 protein is one row after TCRdb ran MiXCR on the multiplex PCR reads. The sample holds approximately 740,000 distinct CDR3 sequences, 14% seen once. The CDR3 is made up of 15 amino acids. J was trimmed by 5 bases and V by 5 bases; bases with no gene match: 7. Germline CDR1 is LNHDA and CDR2 is SQIVND (reference sequence). Comments on this clonotype: Antigen specificity is unknown.

The sample consisted of blood. This chain joins TRBV19 and TRBJ2-3; TRBD2 agrees at 10 bases. The TCR comes from a young woman with Graves' hyperthyroidism. The CDR3 sequence: CASSAGTSARDTQYF. Here the CDR3 DNA reads TGTGCCAGTAGTGCCGGGACTAGCGCCCGAGATACGCAGTATTTT.